This paragraph reports one T cell receptor (beta chain). A single record per CDR3 protein comes from TCRdb applying MiXCR to the 5' RACE reads. This table holds approximately 60,000 distinct CDR3 sequences, approximately 22% found once. This CDR3 spans 14 amino acids. CDR1 and CDR2 (germline): MNHNS, SASEGT. V was cut by 7 bases and J by 6 bases, with 16 bases left in between. The source is a female donor with breast cancer. The specimen sequenced was memory CD4+ T cells sorted from a lymph node. Sample subset: memory CD4+ T cells, CD4+CD45RO+CD25-. This chain uses TRBV6-1 with TRBJ1-5, with a possible D match to TRBD1 (5 bases). The DNA of the CDR3 is TGTGCCAGCAAAGAGGGGAACGAAATTCAGCCCCAGCATTTT. This encodes CASKEGNEIQPQHF.